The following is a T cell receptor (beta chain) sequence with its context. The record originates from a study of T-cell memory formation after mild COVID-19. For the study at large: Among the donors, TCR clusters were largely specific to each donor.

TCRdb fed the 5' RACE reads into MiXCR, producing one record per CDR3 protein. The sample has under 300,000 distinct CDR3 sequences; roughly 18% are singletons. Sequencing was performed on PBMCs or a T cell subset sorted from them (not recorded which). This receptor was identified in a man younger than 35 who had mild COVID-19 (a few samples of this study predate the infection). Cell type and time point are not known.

This CDR3 is CASAEQGNTEAFF. The DNA of the CDR3 is TGCGCCAGCGCGGAACAGGGAAACACTGAAGCTTTCTTT. V and J are TRBV5-1 and TRBJ1-1; D may be TRBD1 (6 bases). Between the trimmed V and J ends, which lost 7 bases and 2 bases, there was a span of 12 bases. Germline V gene sequence: CDR1 SGHRS, CDR2 YFSETQ. The CDR3 extends over 13 amino acids.